The 23 T cell receptor beta chains below come from one sample, sequenced in a study of blood T cells in healthy people across ages. Primed by a sample-barcoded 5' primer and a J-beta primer mix, a second PCR proceeded for about 6 to 11 cycles. TCRdb re-called the 5' RACE reads through MiXCR, storing one row per CDR3 protein. The profile shows over 1,200,000 distinct CDR3 sequences, roughly 59% of them singletons. Sequencing was done on a sample of blood. The source is a man younger than 35 in good health.

The chain employs TRBV15 and TRBJ2-1; D call uncertain. Germline CDR1 is LNHNV and CDR2 is YYDKDF (reference sequence). V was trimmed by 0 bases and J by 7 bases, leaving 13 bases between them. The CDR3 covers 15 residues. Written as DNA, the CDR3 is TGTGCCACCAGCAGAGATAGTGGTAGGGTAAATGAGCAGTTCTTC. Amino acids: CATSRDSGRVNEQFF.

V is TRBV4-1 and J is TRBJ2-5, with D possibly matching TRBD1 (6 bases). Germline values: CDR1 MGHRA, CDR2 YSYEKL. This CDR3 spans 15 amino acids. With 3 bases removed from V and 11 bases from J, the gap between germline ends came to 22 bases. The CDR3 loop reads CASSHVRQAENEQYF. The CDR3 DNA reads TGCGCCAGCAGCCATGTAAGACAGGCGGAGAATGAGCAGTACTTC.

The genes are TRBV7-6 and TRBJ1-4; 10 bases are shared with TRBD1. Unmatched junction bases numbered 3, after V lost 4 bases and J lost 7 bases. From germline, CDR1 is SGHVS and CDR2 FNYEAQ. This CDR3 region has 14 residues. This CDR3 is CASSSTGGTEKLFF. In DNA form, the CDR3 reads TGTGCCAGCAGCTCGACAGGGGGCACTGAAAAACTGTTTTTT.

The rearrangement uses TRBV29-1 and TRBJ1-2; D is uncertain. The length of the CDR3 is 14 residues. CDR1 and CDR2 from the germline V gene are SQVTM and ANQGSEA. Trimming removed 4 bases at V and 1 base at J, with 13 bases between. This CDR3 reads CSVVWADLNYGYTF. CDR3 in DNA: TGCAGCGTTGTTTGGGCAGACCTTAACTATGGCTACACCTTC.

V usage is TRBV4-2 and J usage is TRBJ1-1; TRBD1 aligns across 7 bases. The trim removed 4 bases at V and 1 base at J, leaving 9 bases unmatched. CDR3 length equals 16 residues. CDR1 and CDR2 (germline): LGHNA, YNFKEQ. This chain's CDR3 is CASSPLDRRENTEAFF. The CDR3, as DNA: TGTGCCAGCAGCCCGTTGGACAGGCGCGAGAACACTGAAGCTTTCTTT.

The chain couples TRBV28 to TRBJ2-7; D is ambiguous. Germline V gene data show CDR1 as MDHEN and CDR2 as SYDVKM. V lost 6 bases, J lost 0 bases, and 15 bases lay in between. This CDR3 spans 15 amino acids. Written as DNA, the CDR3 is TGTGCCAGCAGCTCCCCGGCCAGGAGCTCCTACGAGCAGTACTTC. Its protein product is CASSSPARSSYEQYF.

The gene calls are TRBV20-1 and TRBJ2-5; the D call may be TRBD1 or TRBD2 (5 bases each). Germline V gives CDR1 DFQATT, CDR2 SNEGSKA (reference sequence). V lost 3 bases and J 11 bases, leaving 13 bases between the germline ends. This CDR3 has 11 residues. CDR3 loop: CSASGTDEQYF. CDR3 coding DNA: TGCAGTGCTAGTGGGACGGATGAGCAGTACTTC.

J is TRBJ1-6 and V is TRBV9; the D gene is possibly TRBD1 (5 bases). V was cut by 5 bases and J by 10 bases, with 13 bases left in between. The V gene's germline CDR1 is SGDLS and CDR2 YYNGEE. This CDR3 has 13 amino acids. Written as DNA, the CDR3 is TGTGCCAGCAGTGCGGCCAGGGAATCACCCCTCCACTTT. Its translation is CASSAARESPLHF.

CDR3: CASSQTGSNEQFF. DNA for the CDR3: TGCGCCAGCAGCCAAACAGGTTCCAATGAGCAGTTCTTC. The chain is built from TRBV4-1 and TRBJ2-1, with a weak D call TRBD1 (5 bases). In germline, CDR1 is MGHRA, CDR2 YSYEKL. The CDR3 runs 13 residues. V was clipped by 2 bases and J by 6 bases, with 8 bases between them.

The genes are TRBV29-1 and TRBJ2-5; perhaps D is TRBD1 or TRBD2 (6 bases each). The J call may be incorrect, as the DNA end agrees better with TRBJ2-7. The CDR3 extends over 11 amino acids. Germline CDR1 and CDR2: SQVTM and ANQGSEA. This chain's CDR3 is CSGGAVYEQYF. The CDR3 DNA is TGCAGCGGGGGGGCCGTTTACGAGCAGTACTTC.

A note on this clonotype: A read error may account for a junction end that differs from germline. The V call is TRBV11-3, the J call TRBJ2-1; 12 nucleotides agree with TRBD2. The CDR3 has 16 amino acids. Germline V gene data show CDR1 as SGHNT and CDR2 as YENEEA. The CDR3 DNA reads TGTACCAGCAGCGTAAGAACTAGCGGGAGGAGCAATGAGCAGTTCTTC. It specifies CTSSVRTSGRSNEQFF.

This chain links TRBV28 with TRBJ2-3; D is perhaps TRBD1 (6 bases). Germline loops: CDR1 MDHEN, CDR2 SYDVKM. V lost 7 bases, J lost 4 bases, and 18 bases lay in between. The CDR3 contains 15 residues. The CDR3 DNA follows: TGTGCCAGCACCCAGAGGACAGAATTCGCAGATACGCAGTATTTT. Encoded protein: CASTQRTEFADTQYF. The variable domain in full, completed from reference TRBV28 and TRBJ2-3, reads DVKVTQSSRYLVKRTGEKVFLECVQDMDHENMFWYRQDPGLGLRLIYFSYDVKMKEKGDIPEGYSVSREKKERFSLILESASTNQTSMYLCASTQRTEFADTQYFGPGTRLTVL.

This CDR3 is CSAGTGTGRHQPQHF. The DNA of the CDR3 is TGCAGTGCTGGGACCGGGACAGGGCGACATCAGCCCCAGCATTTT. The J gene is TRBJ1-5, the V gene TRBV20-1; 9 positions agree with TRBD1. The germline gives CDR1 DFQATT, CDR2 SNEGSKA (reference sequence). V trimming: 5 bases; J trimming: 5 bases; junction bases outside the gene matches: 10. The CDR3 runs to 15 residues.

This clonotype turned up a few times. V usage is TRBV7-2 and J usage is TRBJ2-7; possibly TRBD2 for D (5 bases). Between the trimmed V and J ends, which lost 4 bases and 1 base, there was a span of 8 bases. The CDR3 contains 13 residues. Germline-derived CDR1 and CDR2 are SGHTA and FQGNSA. CDR3 protein: CASSWRVSYEQYF. DNA of the CDR3: TGTGCCAGCAGCTGGCGGGTTTCCTACGAGCAGTACTTC.

V usage is TRBV6-1 and J usage is TRBJ1-6, with 9 bases that match TRBD1. V lost 6 bases and J lost 0; bases outside the gene matches: 9. This CDR3 has 18 amino acids. Per the germline V gene, CDR1 is MNHNS and CDR2 is SASEGT. CDR3 nucleotides: TGTGCCAGCAGAAAGGGACAGGGATTAAGCTCCTATAATTCACCCCTCCACTTT. It yields the protein CASRKGQGLSSYNSPLHF.

V and J are TRBV5-1 and TRBJ1-2; maybe TRBD1 (6 bases). V was trimmed by 4 bases and J by 5 bases, leaving 12 bases between them. The CDR3 sequence is 13 residues long. CDR1 is SGHRS and CDR2 is YFSETQ in the germline V gene. The CDR3, as DNA: TGCGCCAGCAGCCGCGAGGGGGAATATGGCTACACCTTC. Amino acids: CASSREGEYGYTF.

This clonotype was seen a handful of times. V usage is TRBV20-1 and J usage is TRBJ2-1; TRBD2 is a possible D gene (6 bases). V gave up 6 bases and J gave up 0 bases, with 15 bases separating them. This CDR3 region has 15 residues. Germline CDR1 DFQATT, CDR2 SNEGSKA (reference sequence). The CDR3 DNA is TGCAGTGCCCTGTCCGGGGGAAGCTCCTACAATGAGCAGTTCTTC. This encodes CSALSGGSSYNEQFF.

This clonotype showed up just a few times. The chain links TRBV5-6 to TRBJ1-2; D is unclear. The germline CDR1 and CDR2 sequences are SGHDT and YYEEEE. Trimming cost V 2 bases and J 4 bases, with 18 bases left between them. The CDR3 loop spans 16 amino acids. As DNA, the CDR3 is TGTGCCAGCAGCTTTGATCCGATACCCAAGACCTATGGCTACACCTTC. Protein: CASSFDPIPKTYGYTF. Full variable domain (rest looked up from reference TRBV5-6 and TRBJ1-2): DAGVTQSPTHLIKTRGQQVTLRCSPKSGHDTVSWYQQALGQGPQFIFQYYEEEERQRGNFPDRFSGHQFPNYSSELNVNALLLGDSALYLCASSFDPIPKTYGYTFGSGTRLTVV.

At least ten counts were recorded for this clonotype. The chain employs TRBV5-1 and TRBJ2-7; 8 bases agree with TRBD2. This CDR3 region has 16 residues. CDR1 and CDR2 from the germline V gene are SGHRS and YFSETQ. J lost 3 bases, V lost 0 bases, and 8 bases had no gene match. The CDR3 loop is CASSLVFALAGYEQYF. CDR3 nucleotides: TGCGCCAGCAGCTTGGTTTTTGCTCTAGCGGGCTACGAGCAGTACTTC.

CDR3 sequence reads: CASSARLAASSTDTQYF. The CDR3 bases are TGCGCCAGCAGCGCCAGACTAGCGGCAAGTAGCACAGATACGCAGTATTTT. The V gene is TRBV5-1, the J gene TRBJ2-3, with TRBD2 matching over 9 bases. J was trimmed by 0 bases and V by 4 bases; bases with no gene match: 9. The CDR3 length is 17 residues. From germline, CDR1 is SGHRS and CDR2 YFSETQ.

The chain combines TRBV4-1 with TRBJ1-6; D perhaps matches TRBD1 (5 bases). The CDR3 consists of 15 residues. Trimming stripped 3 bases from V and 8 bases from J, with 14 bases between. Per germline, CDR1 MGHRA and CDR2 YSYEKL. In nucleotides, the CDR3 is TGCGCCAGCAGCCATGCCGGGACTAGGGATTCACCCCTCCACTTT. This gives the protein CASSHAGTRDSPLHF.

V usage is TRBV12-3 or TRBV12-4 and J usage is TRBJ2-3; D unresolved. V lost 1 base and J lost 6, with 8 bases in between. The CDR3 has 13 amino acids. The CDR3: CASSLVPQDTQYF. For the CDR3, the DNA is TGTGCCAGCAGTTTAGTGCCTCAGGATACGCAGTATTTT.

The DNA for the CDR3 is TGTGCCAGCGGAACCGGGACAGGGAATTCACCCCTCCACTTT. Protein: CASGTGTGNSPLHF. This rearrangement joins TRBV6-4 to TRBJ1-6; 9 bases line up with TRBD1. The CDR3 spans 14 residues. Germline loops: CDR1 MRHNA, CDR2 SNTAGT. Trimming cost V 8 bases and J 7 bases; bases outside gene matches: 6.